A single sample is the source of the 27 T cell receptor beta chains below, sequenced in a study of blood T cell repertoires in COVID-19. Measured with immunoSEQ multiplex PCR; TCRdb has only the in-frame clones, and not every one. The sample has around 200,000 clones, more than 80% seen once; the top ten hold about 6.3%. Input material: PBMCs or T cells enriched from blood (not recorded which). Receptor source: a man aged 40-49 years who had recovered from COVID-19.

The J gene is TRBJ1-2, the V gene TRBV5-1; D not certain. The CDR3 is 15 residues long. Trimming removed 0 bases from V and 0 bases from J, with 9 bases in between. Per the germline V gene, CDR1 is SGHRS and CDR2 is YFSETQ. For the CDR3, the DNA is TGCGCCAGCAGCTTGGGCGGCGGGGCTAACTATGGCTACACCTTC. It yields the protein CASSLGGGANYGYTF.

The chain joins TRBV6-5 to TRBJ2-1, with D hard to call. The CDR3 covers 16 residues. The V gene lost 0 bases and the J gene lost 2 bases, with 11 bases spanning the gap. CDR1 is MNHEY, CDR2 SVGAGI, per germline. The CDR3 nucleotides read TGTGCCAGCAGTTACTCTTGGAACAGCCCCTACAATGAGCAGTTCTTC. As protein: CASSYSWNSPYNEQFF.

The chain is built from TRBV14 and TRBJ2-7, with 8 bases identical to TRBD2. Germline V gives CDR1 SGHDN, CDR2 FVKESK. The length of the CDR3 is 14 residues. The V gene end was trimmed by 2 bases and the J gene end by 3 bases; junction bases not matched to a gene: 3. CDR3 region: CASSQYSGGYEQYF. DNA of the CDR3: TGTGCCAGCAGCCAATACAGCGGGGGCTACGAGCAGTACTTC.

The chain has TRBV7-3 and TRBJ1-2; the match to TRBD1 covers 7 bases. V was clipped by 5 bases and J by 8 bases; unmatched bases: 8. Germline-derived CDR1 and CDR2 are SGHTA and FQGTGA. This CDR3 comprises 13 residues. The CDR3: CASSADRVGGYTF. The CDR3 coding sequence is TGTGCCAGCAGCGCCGACAGGGTAGGAGGCTACACCTTC.

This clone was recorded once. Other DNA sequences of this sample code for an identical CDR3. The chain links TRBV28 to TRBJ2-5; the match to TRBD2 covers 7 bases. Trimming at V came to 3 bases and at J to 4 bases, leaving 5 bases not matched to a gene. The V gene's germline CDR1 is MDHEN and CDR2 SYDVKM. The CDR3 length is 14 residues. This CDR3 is CASSFLGGGETQYF. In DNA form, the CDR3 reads TGTGCCAGCAGTTTTCTTGGGGGGGGAGAGACCCAGTACTTC.

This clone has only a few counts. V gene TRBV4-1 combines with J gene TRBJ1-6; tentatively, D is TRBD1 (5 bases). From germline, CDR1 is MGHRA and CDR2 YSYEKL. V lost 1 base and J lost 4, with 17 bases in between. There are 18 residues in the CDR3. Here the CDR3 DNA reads TGCGCCAGCAGCCAAGCTGTGAGGCAGGGCAATTATAATTCACCCCTCCACTTT. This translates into CASSQAVRQGNYNSPLHF.

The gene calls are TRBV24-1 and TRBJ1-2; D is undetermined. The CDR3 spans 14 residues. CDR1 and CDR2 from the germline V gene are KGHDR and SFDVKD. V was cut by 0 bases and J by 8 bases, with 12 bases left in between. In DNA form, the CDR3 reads TGTGCCACCAGTGATTTGCTCGGGAAAGGAGGCTACACCTTC. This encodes CATSDLLGKGGYTF.

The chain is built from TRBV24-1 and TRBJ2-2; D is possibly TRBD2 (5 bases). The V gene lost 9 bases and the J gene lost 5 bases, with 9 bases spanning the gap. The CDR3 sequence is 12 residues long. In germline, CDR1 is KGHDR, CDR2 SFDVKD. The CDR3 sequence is CATGRGTGELFF. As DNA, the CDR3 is TGTGCCACCGGCCGAGGGACCGGGGAGCTGTTTTTT.

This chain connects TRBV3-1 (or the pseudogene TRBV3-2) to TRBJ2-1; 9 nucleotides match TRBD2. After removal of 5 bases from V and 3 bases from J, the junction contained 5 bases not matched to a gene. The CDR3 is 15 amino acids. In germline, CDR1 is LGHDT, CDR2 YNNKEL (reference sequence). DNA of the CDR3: TGTGCCAGCAGCAGTAGCGGGAGTGGCTACAATGAGCAGTTCTTC. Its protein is CASSSSGSGYNEQFF.

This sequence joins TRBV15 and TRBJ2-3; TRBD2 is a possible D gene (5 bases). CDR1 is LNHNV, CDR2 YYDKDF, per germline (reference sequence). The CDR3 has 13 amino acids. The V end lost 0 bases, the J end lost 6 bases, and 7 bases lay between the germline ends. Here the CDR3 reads CATSRDPGDTQYF. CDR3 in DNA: TGTGCCACCAGCAGAGATCCGGGGGATACGCAGTATTTT.

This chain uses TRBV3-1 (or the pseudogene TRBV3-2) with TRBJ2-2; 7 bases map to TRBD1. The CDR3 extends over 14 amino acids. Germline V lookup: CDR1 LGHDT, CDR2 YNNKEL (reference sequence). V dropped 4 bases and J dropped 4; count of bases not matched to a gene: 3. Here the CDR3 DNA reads TGTGCCAGCAGCCCTACAGGGGCCACCGGGGAGCTGTTTTTT. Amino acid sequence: CASSPTGATGELFF.

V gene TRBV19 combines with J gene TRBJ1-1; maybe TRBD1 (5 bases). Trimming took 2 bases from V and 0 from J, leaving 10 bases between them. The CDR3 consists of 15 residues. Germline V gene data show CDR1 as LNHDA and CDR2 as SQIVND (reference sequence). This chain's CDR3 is CASSIRGRMNTEAFF. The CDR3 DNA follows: TGTGCCAGTAGTATAAGGGGCCGGATGAACACTGAAGCTTTCTTT. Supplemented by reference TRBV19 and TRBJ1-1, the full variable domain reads DGGITQSPKYLFRKEGQNVTLSCEQNLNHDAMYWYRQDPGQGLRLIYYSQIVNDFQKGDIAEGYSVSREKKESFPLTVTSAQKNPTAFYLCASSIRGRMNTEAFFGQGTRLTVV.

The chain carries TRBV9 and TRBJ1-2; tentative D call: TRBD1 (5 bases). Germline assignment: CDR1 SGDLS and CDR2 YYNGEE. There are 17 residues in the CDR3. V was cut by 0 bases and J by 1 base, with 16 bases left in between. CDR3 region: CASSVVAQGKFNYGYTF. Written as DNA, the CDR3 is TGTGCCAGCAGCGTAGTGGCGCAGGGCAAATTTAACTATGGCTACACCTTC. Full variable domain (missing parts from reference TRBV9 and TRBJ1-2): DSGVTQTPKHLITATGQRVTLRCSPRSGDLSVYWYQQSLDQGLQFLIQYYNGEERAKGNILERFSAQQFPDLHSELNLSSLELGDSALYFCASSVVAQGKFNYGYTFGSGTRLTVV.

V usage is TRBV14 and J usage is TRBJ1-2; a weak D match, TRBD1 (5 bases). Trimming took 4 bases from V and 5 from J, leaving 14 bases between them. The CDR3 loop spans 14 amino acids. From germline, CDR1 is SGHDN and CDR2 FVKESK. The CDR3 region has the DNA TGTGCCAGCAGCCCTCAGGGTGGTTGGTATGGCTACACCTTC. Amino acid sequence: CASSPQGGWYGYTF.

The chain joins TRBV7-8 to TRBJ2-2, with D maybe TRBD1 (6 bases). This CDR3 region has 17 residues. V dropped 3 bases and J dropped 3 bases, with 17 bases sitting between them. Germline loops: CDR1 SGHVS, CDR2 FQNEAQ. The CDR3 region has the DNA TGTGCCAGCAGCTTTTGGGTAACAGGGCTGGACACCGGGGAGCTGTTTTTT. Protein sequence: CASSFWVTGLDTGELFF.

Written as DNA, the CDR3 is TGTGCCAGCAGTCGAGACAGCTATGGCTACACCTTC. It codes for CASSRDSYGYTF. The chain has TRBV6-5 and TRBJ1-2, with D possibly being TRBD1 (5 bases). Trimming removed 5 bases at V and 4 bases at J, with 8 bases between. Germline CDR1 is MNHEY and CDR2 is SVGAGI. The CDR3 contains 12 residues.

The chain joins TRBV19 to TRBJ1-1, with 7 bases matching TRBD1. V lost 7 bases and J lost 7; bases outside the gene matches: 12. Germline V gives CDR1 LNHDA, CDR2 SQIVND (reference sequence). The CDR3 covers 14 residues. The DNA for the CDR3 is TGTGCCAGTATCGACAGGGCCATGAAGGGTGAAGCTTTCTTT. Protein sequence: CASIDRAMKGEAFF.

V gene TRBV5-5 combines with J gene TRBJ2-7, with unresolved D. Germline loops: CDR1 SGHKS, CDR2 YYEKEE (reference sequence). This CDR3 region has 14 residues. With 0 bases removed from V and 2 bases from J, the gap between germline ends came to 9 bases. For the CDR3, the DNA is TGTGCCAGCAGCTTGGCCCAGCGAACCTACGAGCAGTACTTC. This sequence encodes CASSLAQRTYEQYF.

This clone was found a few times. The CDR3: CASSLLDREAFF. The DNA of the CDR3 is TGTGCCAGCAGTTTACTAGACAGGGAAGCTTTCTTT. The chain combines TRBV12-3 or TRBV12-4 with TRBJ1-1; D might be TRBD1 (6 bases). V lost 2 bases and J 8 bases, leaving 9 bases between the germline ends. CDR3 length equals 12 residues.

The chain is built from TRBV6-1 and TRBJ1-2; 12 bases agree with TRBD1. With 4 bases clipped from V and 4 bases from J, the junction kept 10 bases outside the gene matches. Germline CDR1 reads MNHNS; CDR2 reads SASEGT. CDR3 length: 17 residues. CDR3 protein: CASSARDRGLFGYGYTF. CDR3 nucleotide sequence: TGTGCCAGCAGTGCCCGGGACAGGGGGCTCTTTGGCTATGGCTACACCTTC.

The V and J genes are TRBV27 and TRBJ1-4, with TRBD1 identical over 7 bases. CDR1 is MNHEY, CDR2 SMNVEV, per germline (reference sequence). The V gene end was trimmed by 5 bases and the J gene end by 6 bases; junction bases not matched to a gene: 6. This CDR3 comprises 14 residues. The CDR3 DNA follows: TGTGCCAGCAGTCAGACAGGGTTGGATGAAAAACTGTTTTTT. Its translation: CASSQTGLDEKLFF.

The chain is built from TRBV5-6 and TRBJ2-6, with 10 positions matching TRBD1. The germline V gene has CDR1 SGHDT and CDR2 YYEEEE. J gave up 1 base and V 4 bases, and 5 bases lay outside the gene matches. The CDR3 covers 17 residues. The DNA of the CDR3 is TGTGCCAGCAGCCGCTGGGACAGGGGTTCTGGGGCCAACGTCCTGACTTTC. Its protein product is CASSRWDRGSGANVLTF.

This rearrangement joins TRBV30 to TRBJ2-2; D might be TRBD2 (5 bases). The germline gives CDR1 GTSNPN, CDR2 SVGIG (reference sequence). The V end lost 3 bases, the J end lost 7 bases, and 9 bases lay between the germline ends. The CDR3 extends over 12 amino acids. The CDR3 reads CAWRFGDGELFF. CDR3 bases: TGTGCCTGGAGATTCGGGGACGGGGAGCTGTTTTTT.

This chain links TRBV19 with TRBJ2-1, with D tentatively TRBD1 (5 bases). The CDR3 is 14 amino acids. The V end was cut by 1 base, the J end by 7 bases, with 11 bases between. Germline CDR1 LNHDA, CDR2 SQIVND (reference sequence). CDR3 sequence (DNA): TGTGCCAGTAGTATAGCAGGGATACAGAATGAGCAGTTCTTC. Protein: CASSIAGIQNEQFF.

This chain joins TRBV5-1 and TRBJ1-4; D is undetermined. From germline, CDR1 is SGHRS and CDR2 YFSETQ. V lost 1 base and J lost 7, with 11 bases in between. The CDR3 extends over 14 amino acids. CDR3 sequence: CASSLFMGGEKLFF. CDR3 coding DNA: TGCGCCAGCAGCTTGTTTATGGGAGGTGAAAAACTGTTTTTT.

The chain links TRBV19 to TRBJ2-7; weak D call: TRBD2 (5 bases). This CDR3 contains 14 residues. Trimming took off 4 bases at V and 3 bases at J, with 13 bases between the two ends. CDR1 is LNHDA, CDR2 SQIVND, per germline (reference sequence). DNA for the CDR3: TGTGCCAGTAGTAGTGCTCGAGGGATCTACGAGCAGTACTTC. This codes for CASSSARGIYEQYF. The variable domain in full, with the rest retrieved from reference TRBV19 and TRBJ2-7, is DGGITQSPKYLFRKEGQNVTLSCEQNLNHDAMYWYRQDPGQGLRLIYYSQIVNDFQKGDIAEGYSVSREKKESFPLTVTSAQKNPTAFYLCASSSARGIYEQYFGPGTRLTVT.

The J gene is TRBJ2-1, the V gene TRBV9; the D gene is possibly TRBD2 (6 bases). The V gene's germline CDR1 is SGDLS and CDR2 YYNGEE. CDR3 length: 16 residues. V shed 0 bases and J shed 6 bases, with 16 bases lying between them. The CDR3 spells CASSVESREQGNEQFF. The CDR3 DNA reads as TGTGCCAGCAGCGTAGAATCCCGGGAGCAAGGCAATGAGCAGTTCTTC. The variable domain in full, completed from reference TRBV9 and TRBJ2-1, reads DSGVTQTPKHLITATGQRVTLRCSPRSGDLSVYWYQQSLDQGLQFLIQYYNGEERAKGNILERFSAQQFPDLHSELNLSSLELGDSALYFCASSVESREQGNEQFFGPGTRLTVL.